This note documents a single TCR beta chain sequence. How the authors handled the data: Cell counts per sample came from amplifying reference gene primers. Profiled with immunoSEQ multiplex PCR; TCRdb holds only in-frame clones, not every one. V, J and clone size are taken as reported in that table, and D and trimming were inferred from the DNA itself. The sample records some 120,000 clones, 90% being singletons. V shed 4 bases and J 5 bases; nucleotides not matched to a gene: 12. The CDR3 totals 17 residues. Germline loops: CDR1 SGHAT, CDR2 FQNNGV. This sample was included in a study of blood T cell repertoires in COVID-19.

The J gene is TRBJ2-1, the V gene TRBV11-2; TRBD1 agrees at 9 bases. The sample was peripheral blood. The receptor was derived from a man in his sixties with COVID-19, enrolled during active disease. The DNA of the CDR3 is TGTGCCAGCAGCTCCACAGGGGGCGTTAGTTTCAACAATGAGCAGTTCTTC. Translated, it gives CASSSTGGVSFNNEQFF.